This record concerns one T cell receptor beta chain sequence. This sample was taken from a study of blood T cell repertoires in COVID-19. About the study: Italy, Spain and the United States were the sources of the convalescent and acute COVID-19 samples. The cDNA or gDNA used as material had been derived from T cells, B-cell-depleted T cells, or PBMCs.

The V gene lost 7 bases and the J gene lost 5 bases, with 12 bases spanning the gap. This CDR3 is built from 12 residues. CDR1 and CDR2 (germline): SGHRS, YFSETQ. Profiling relied on immunoSEQ multiplex PCR, and the TCRdb table lists in-frame clones only, not all of them. The profile shows fewer than 250,000 clones, around 90% of them singletons. Material: peripheral blood. This TCR was sampled from a man aged 25 to 45 with COVID-19, enrolled during active disease. The chain uses TRBV5-1 and TRBJ2-5; maybe TRBD2 (7 bases). The CDR3 DNA sequence: TGCGCCAGCGGGGGGGGCCGGGAGACCCAGTACTTC. Protein product: CASGGGRETQYF.